The 8 T cell receptor beta chains below all came from one sample that was sequenced in a study of blood T cell repertoires in COVID-19. TCRdb's table, derived via immunoSEQ multiplex PCR, lists solely in-frame clones and lacks some. This table holds around 130,000 clones, approximately 80% found once. Sequencing was done on a sample of peripheral blood. The origin of the receptors is a woman aged 70-85 years with acute or convalescent COVID-19.

V is TRBV14 and J is TRBJ2-3; 7 bases are a match to TRBD2. Germline V lookup: CDR1 SGHDN, CDR2 FVKESK. J was trimmed by 11 bases and V by 4 bases; bases with no gene match: 6. The CDR3 sequence is 12 residues long. The CDR3 region is CASSPGGVEQYF. CDR3 DNA sequence: TGTGCCAGCAGCCCTGGGGGGGTAGAGCAGTATTTT.

The chain joins TRBV30 to TRBJ1-2; weak D call: TRBD1 (6 bases). The length of the CDR3 is 15 residues. Germline V gene sequence: CDR1 GTSNPN, CDR2 SVGIG (reference sequence). V lost 3 bases to trimming and J lost 4 bases, with 18 bases between them. This CDR3 reads CAWRYTPQGSYGYTF. CDR3 nucleotides: TGTGCCTGGAGATATACCCCGCAGGGGTCCTATGGCTACACCTTC.

The chain joins TRBV7-6 to TRBJ1-1; D is unresolved. Trimming shortened V by 1 base and J by 1 base, and 4 bases separated the two germline ends. Germline CDR1 reads SGHVS; CDR2 reads FNYEAQ. The CDR3 is made up of 13 amino acids. CDR3 in amino acids: CASSLEQNTEAFF. CDR3 DNA sequence: TGTGCCAGCAGCTTAGAACAGAACACTGAAGCTTTCTTT.

This chain connects TRBV14 to TRBJ2-7; D possibly corresponds to TRBD1 (6 bases). The length of the CDR3 is 13 residues. Germline CDR1 is SGHDN and CDR2 is FVKESK. V dropped 5 bases and J dropped 5 bases, with 13 bases sitting between them. CDR3 DNA: TGTGCCAGCAGCTCCGGGACATTTAACGAGCAGTACGTC. This gives the protein CASSSGTFNEQYV.

The V call is TRBV21-1, the J call TRBJ1-1; the table's D call of TRBD1 was not tested on the DNA. TRBV21-1 is a pseudogene locus. The CDR3 is made up of 15 amino acids. DNA for the CDR3: TGTGCCAGCAGCAAGGGACAGCTTGGGATCACTGAAGCTTTCTTT. Its translation: CASSKGQLGITEAFF.

The chain links TRBV7-3 to TRBJ2-7; 10 nucleotides match TRBD2. Germline V lookup: CDR1 SGHTA, CDR2 FQGTGA. The V gene end was trimmed by 5 bases and the J gene end by 6 bases; junction bases not matched to a gene: 7. This CDR3 region has 14 residues. The CDR3 protein is CASSLSGGASEQYF. The DNA of the CDR3 is TGTGCCAGCAGCCTAAGCGGGGGGGCTTCCGAGCAGTACTTC.

V gene TRBV4-3 combines with J gene TRBJ1-2; 8 bases align to TRBD1. Germline lookup yields CDR1 LGHNA and CDR2 YSLEER. J lost 4 bases, V lost 4 bases, and 8 bases had no gene match. CDR3 length equals 15 residues. The CDR3 spells CASSLTHDRGYGYTF. The CDR3, as DNA: TGCGCCAGCAGCCTTACCCATGACAGGGGCTATGGCTACACCTTC.

This clone was counted a single time. The chain couples TRBV7-2 to TRBJ2-3; TRBD2 matches 10 bases. Germline assignment: CDR1 SGHTA and CDR2 FQGNSA. The CDR3 is 15 amino acids. Trimming took 4 bases from V and 7 from J; bases not matched to a gene: 8. CDR3 amino acids: CASSSPAGGPYTQYF. The CDR3 DNA follows: TGTGCCAGCAGCTCCCCAGCGGGGGGGCCATATACGCAGTATTTT.